This T cell receptor beta chain was obtained from a study of T cell repertoires in cytomegalovirus infection. Study at large: In public TCR beta signatures, there were indications of both CMV infection and matching HLA type.

Regarding the study as a whole: Individuals carrying CMV plus the relevant HLA were identified by cumulative frequency of public TCR beta families. The ex vivo response was dominated by HLA-C-restricted CMV-specific TCR beta clonotypes.

MiXCR was run by TCRdb on the reads, yielding one entry per CDR3 protein. The table shows around 450,000 distinct CDR3 sequences, with 10% to 12% occurring only once. This CDR3 spans 16 amino acids. V lost 1 base to trimming and J lost 7 bases, with 20 bases between them. Germline V gene sequence: CDR1 GTSNPN, CDR2 SVGIG (reference sequence). Notes on this clonotype: Antigen specificity is unknown.

Sequenced input: PBMCs. This chain joins TRBV30 and TRBJ2-1; tentatively, D is TRBD2 (6 bases). The clonotype comes from a human donor in good health (CMV status not recorded). Some clones in this sample may be carry-over from other donors' samples. The DNA for the CDR3 is TGTGCCTGGAGTGCGGGGACTCGAGGAATCCGAAATGAGCAGTTCTTC. As protein: CAWSAGTRGIRNEQFF.